The clone carrying this T cell receptor (beta chain) occurred a few times. The CDR3 has 14 residues. V was clipped by 1 base and J by 1 base, with 4 bases between them. Looked up from germline, CDR1 is SGHNT and CDR2 is YENEEA. This sample was included in a study of blood T cell repertoires in COVID-19. Study as a whole: COVID-19 samples collected from the United States, Italy and Spain covered acute and convalescent phases.

In the authors' workflow: Estimates of nucleated cell counts were drawn from the amplification of reference gene primers. Profiled with immunoSEQ multiplex PCR; TCRdb holds only in-frame clones, not every one. V, J and clone size reflect that table, while D and trimming were determined from the DNA. The table lists about 130,000 clones, 84% of them singletons. The chain combines TRBV11-3 with TRBJ2-2, with unresolved D. The sequenced sample consisted of peripheral blood. The clonotype was recovered from a man aged 55 to 69 with acute or convalescent COVID-19. The CDR3 nucleotides read TGTGCCAGCAGCTTAGGAGGGAACACCGGGGAGCTGTTTTTT. As protein: CASSLGGNTGELFF.